Shown below are 14 T cell receptor gamma chains from a single sample sequenced in a study of gamma-delta chains in newborns, infants, children. TCRdb used CATT to re-call clones from the reads. In all, the sample yields some 21 gamma-chain clones. Material: blood, obtained at baseline. The receptor source for this set is a child who received the measles vaccine. This table probably holds off-target reads from a library built for another chain.

The J gene is uncalled and the V gene is TRGV9. The CDR3 runs 15 residues. The V gene's germline CDR1 is GITISATS and CDR2 ISYDGTV (reference sequence). The CDR3 DNA sequence: TGTGCCTTTCTACTGGGGGATGACAAGACAGCACAACTCTTCTTT. It specifies CAFLLGDDKTAQLFF.

This clone appeared a few times. The V gene call reads TRGV9; no J gene was called. The CDR3 sequence is 14 residues long. CDR1 is GITISATS and CDR2 is ISYDGTV in the germline V gene (reference sequence). The CDR3 region has the DNA TGTGCCTGTGACATACTGGGGGATACAGCACAACTCTTCTTT. Its protein is CACDILGDTAQLFF.

The V gene is given as TRGV9, and no J gene call is available. Per germline, CDR1 GITISATS and CDR2 ISYDGTV (reference sequence). The CDR3 length is 14 residues. The CDR3 coding sequence is TGTGCCTGTGATCCTCTAACTGGGGGGAAACAACTCTTCTTT. Translation gives CACDPLTGGKQLFF.

The CDR3 coding sequence is TGTGCCTGTGACACTCTGGGGGACGAGACAGCACAACTCTTCTTT. This codes for CACDTLGDETAQLFF. The J gene is uncalled and the V gene is TRGV9. Germline CDR1 is GITISATS and CDR2 is ISYDGTV (reference sequence). The CDR3 is 15 residues long.

With regard to this clone: The limits of the CDR3 on the DNA are not certain, so only TCRdb's listed CDR3 is given. No call exists for the J gene, whereas the V gene is TRGV11. TRGV11 is placed among ORFs of uncertain function. The CDR3 is made up of 19 amino acids, end residues included. The CDR3 protein is CACSWDTRQMFFGTGIKLF.

This clone was picked up a small number of times. For the V gene the call is TRGV9; the J gene has no call. The CDR3 consists of 11 residues. Germline V gene lookup returns CDR1 GITISATS and CDR2 ISYDGTV (reference sequence). CDR3: CAFTRTAQLFF. In DNA form, the CDR3 reads TGTGCCTTTACACGTACAGCACAACTCTTCTTT.

The V gene call reads TRGV9; no J gene was called. This CDR3 contains 12 residues. CDR1 and CDR2 from the germline V gene are GITISATS and ISYDGTV (reference sequence). The CDR3 DNA reads as TGTGCCTTCCCGGGGATGACAGCACAACTCTTCTTT. Its translation: CAFPGMTAQLFF.

CDR3: CACDTWGDTAQLFF. The CDR3 region has the DNA TGTGCCTGTGACACGTGGGGGGATACAGCACAACTCTTCTTT. The V gene is TRGV9, but the J gene lacks a call. This CDR3 region has 14 residues. CDR1 is GITISATS, CDR2 ISYDGTV, per germline (reference sequence).

No J gene was called, and the V gene is TRGV9. The CDR3 runs to 14 residues. Germline V lookup: CDR1 GITISATS, CDR2 ISYDGTV (reference sequence). CDR3 region: CACDVLGDTAQLFF. The CDR3 DNA reads as TGTGCCTGTGACGTACTGGGGGATACAGCACAACTCTTCTTT.

TRGV9 is the V gene, and the J gene was not called. Germline lookup yields CDR1 GITISATS and CDR2 ISYDGTV (reference sequence). This CDR3 spans 15 amino acids. CDR3 bases: TGTGCCTTTTTCTTCGGGGATACGATGACAGCACAACTCTTCTTT. Encoded protein: CAFFFGDTMTAQLFF.

This CDR3 is CACDTVGTLTAQLFF. The CDR3 DNA reads TGTGCCTGTGACACAGTAGGGACTTTGACAGCACAACTCTTCTTT. The V gene is TRGV9, but the J gene lacks a call. CDR1 and CDR2 from the germline V gene are GITISATS and ISYDGTV (reference sequence). The CDR3 totals 15 residues.

The V gene call reads TRGV9; no J gene was called. The CDR3 totals 15 residues. Per the germline V gene, CDR1 is GITISATS and CDR2 is ISYDGTV (reference sequence). This CDR3 reads CAFTRAGGSAAQLFF. The CDR3 region has the DNA TGTGCCTTTACCCGGGCTGGGGGGTCCGCAGCACAACTCTTCTTT.

The V gene call is TRGV9, and the J gene call is absent. Germline V gives CDR1 GITISATS, CDR2 ISYDGTV (reference sequence). This CDR3 has 15 amino acids. The CDR3: CACDLLLGDTAQLFF. In nucleotides, the CDR3 is TGTGCCTGTGACCTCTTACTGGGGGATACAGCACAACTCTTCTTT.

The V gene is given as TRGV9, and no J gene call is available. Germline V gives CDR1 GITISATS, CDR2 ISYDGTV (reference sequence). The CDR3 loop spans 15 amino acids. In DNA form, the CDR3 reads TGTGCCTGTGACACCTTACTGGGGGATACAGCACAACTCTTCTTT. Its translation is CACDTLLGDTAQLFF.